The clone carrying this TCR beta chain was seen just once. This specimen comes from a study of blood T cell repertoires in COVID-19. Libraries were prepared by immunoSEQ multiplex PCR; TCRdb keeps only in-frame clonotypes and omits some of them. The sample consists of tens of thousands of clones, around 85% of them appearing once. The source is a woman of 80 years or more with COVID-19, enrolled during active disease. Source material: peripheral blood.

The CDR3 nucleotides read TGCAGCGTTGAGGTCCTGGACAGGGAGTCCAAGGGCTCCTACAATGAGCAGTTCTTC. Protein sequence: CSVEVLDRESKGSYNEQFF. The V and J genes are TRBV29-1 and TRBJ2-1; TRBD1 matches 8 bases. Germline V CDR1 and CDR2: SQVTM, ANQGSEA. This CDR3 region has 19 residues. The ends lost 3 bases at V and 0 bases at J; junction bases unmatched: 16.